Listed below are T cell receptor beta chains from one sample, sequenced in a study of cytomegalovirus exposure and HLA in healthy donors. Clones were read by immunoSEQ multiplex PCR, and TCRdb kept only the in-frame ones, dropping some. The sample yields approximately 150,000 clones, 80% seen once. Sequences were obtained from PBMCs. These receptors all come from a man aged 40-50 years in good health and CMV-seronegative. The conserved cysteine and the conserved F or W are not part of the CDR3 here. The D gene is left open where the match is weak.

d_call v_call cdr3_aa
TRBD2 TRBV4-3 ASSQGALAGANEQF
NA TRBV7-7 ASSPAETQY
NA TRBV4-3 ASSQVRTAYEQY
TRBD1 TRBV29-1 SVLRDRGYTAYGYT
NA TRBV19 ASSIAGQTATNYGYT
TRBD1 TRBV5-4 ASSEGQAATNEKLF
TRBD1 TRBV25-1 ASSEPDRLHGYT
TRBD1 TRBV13 ASIPAGGIGTEAF
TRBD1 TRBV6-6 ASRNGQGHSNQPQH
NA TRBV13 ASSLQGPYEQY
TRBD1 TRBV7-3 ASSKMTGERTEAF
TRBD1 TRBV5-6 ASNRGQETQY
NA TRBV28 ASSPWGGPSDTQY
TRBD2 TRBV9 ASSATSGGGDEQF
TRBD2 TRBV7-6 ASSLSPPGGLNTGELF
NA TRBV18 ASSPGQNYGYT
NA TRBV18 ASSQTPQETQY
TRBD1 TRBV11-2 ASSLGQGYNSPLH
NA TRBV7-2 ASSPSRGPNEKLF
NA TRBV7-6 ASSLGRNQPQH
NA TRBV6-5 ASSYGGAGNTIY
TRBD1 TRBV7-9 ASSSDRGTEAF
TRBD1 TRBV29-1 SVGTYSGGTEAF
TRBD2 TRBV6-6 AGGVGYEQY
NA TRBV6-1 ASQPGGGYGYT
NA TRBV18 ASSPGGAFEAF
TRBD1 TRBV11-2 ASSLAGQAWTEAF
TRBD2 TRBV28 ASSLWGSGGPSSYNEQF
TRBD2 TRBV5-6 ASSFRTSGGPDTQY
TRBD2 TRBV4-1 ASSQSGLAQHNEQF
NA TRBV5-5 ASSLNRVVQPQH
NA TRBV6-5 ASSYSRAYEQY
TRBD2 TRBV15 ATSQSGDSYEQY
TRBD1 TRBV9 ASSITGVGNTGELF
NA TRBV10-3 AITGLGQPQH
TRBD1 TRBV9 ASSVVGRTGENSPLH
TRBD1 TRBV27 ASSLDRGADTQY